This TCR beta chain comes out of a study of T-cell reconstitution after alpha-beta-depleted transplantation in children. Unique molecular identifiers were incorporated into the prepared TCRbeta library. In TCRdb, the PCR reads were re-called with MiXCR into one record per CDR3 protein. Here the sample spans 90,000 to 120,000 distinct CDR3 sequences, around 6.4% being singletons. The germline CDR1 and CDR2 sequences are MDHEN and SYDVKM. CDR3 length: 14 residues. V dropped 3 bases and J dropped 1 base, with 10 bases sitting between them. The sample was PBMCs, mostly from graft donor cells, taken 360 days after TCRalphabeta/CD19-depleted stem cell transplant. The TCR originated in a male patient aged 2-10 years who had a stem cell transplant for acute lymphoblastic leukemia, so the T cells may come from the graft donor. The chain recombines TRBV28 with TRBJ2-7, with D uncertain. The CDR3 sequence is CASSFQIGSYEQYF. As DNA, the CDR3 is TGTGCCAGCAGTTTCCAGATTGGATCCTACGAGCAGTACTTC.